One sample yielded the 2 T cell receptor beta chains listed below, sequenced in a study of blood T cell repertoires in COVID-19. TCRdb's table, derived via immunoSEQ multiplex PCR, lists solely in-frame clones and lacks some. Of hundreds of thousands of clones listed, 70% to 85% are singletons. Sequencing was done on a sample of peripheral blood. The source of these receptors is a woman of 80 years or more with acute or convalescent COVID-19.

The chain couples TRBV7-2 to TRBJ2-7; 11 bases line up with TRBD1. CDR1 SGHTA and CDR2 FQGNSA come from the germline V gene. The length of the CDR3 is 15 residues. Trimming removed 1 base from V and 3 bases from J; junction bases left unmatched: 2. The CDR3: CASSLGTGGSYEQYF. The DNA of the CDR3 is TGTGCCAGCAGCTTAGGGACAGGGGGCAGCTACGAGCAGTACTTC.

The CDR3 DNA reads TGCAGCGTGCGACCATGGACAGGGGGATCGGGTGAAGCTTTCTTT. It is translated as CSVRPWTGGSGEAFF. The chain couples TRBV29-1 to TRBJ1-1, with 10 bases that match TRBD1. Germline V CDR1 and CDR2: SQVTM, ANQGSEA. The J segment lost 7 bases and the V segment lost 6 bases, leaving 14 bases of the junction unmatched. This CDR3 is 15 amino acids long.